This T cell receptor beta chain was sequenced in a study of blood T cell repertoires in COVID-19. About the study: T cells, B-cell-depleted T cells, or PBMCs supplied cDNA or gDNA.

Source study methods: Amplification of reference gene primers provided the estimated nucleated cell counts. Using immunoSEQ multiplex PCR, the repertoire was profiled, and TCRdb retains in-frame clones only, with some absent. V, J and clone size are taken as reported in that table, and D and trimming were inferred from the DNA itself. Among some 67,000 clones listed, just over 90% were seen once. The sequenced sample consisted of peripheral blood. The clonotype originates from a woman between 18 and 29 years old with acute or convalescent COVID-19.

CDR3 residues: CASSQDRNTEAFF. CDR3 DNA: TGCGCCAGCAGCCAAGACAGGAACACTGAAGCTTTCTTT. The rearrangement links TRBV4-1 to TRBJ1-1; D not certain. The V end was cut by 0 bases, the J end by 1 base, with 3 bases between. Germline lookup yields CDR1 MGHRA and CDR2 YSYEKL. The CDR3 totals 13 residues.